This paragraph covers one T cell receptor beta chain sequence. Per the germline V gene, CDR1 is SNHLY and CDR2 is FYNNEI. V was pared by 2 bases and J by 0 bases, with 7 bases between. CDR3 size: 14 residues. The sample is drawn from a study of blood T cell repertoires in COVID-19. Study overall: The United States, Italy and Spain were the sources of the acute and convalescent COVID-19 samples. T cells, B-cell-depleted T cells, or PBMCs supplied cDNA or gDNA.

Original data processing: Using reference gene primer amplification, nucleated cell counts were estimated. Clones were sequenced by immunoSEQ multiplex PCR, and TCRdb holds only the in-frame ones, with some missing. V and J calls plus clone size are reproduced from that table; the DNA served to infer D and trimming. The data contain 75,000 to 100,000 clones, 81% of them singletons. This sequence originates from a woman of 80 years or more with acute or convalescent COVID-19. The chain joins TRBV2 to TRBJ1-1, with a weak D call TRBD1 (5 bases). Sequenced sample: peripheral blood. This chain's CDR3 is CASSELTVNTEAFF. DNA for the CDR3: TGTGCCAGCAGTGAATTGACAGTGAACACTGAAGCTTTCTTT.